This T cell receptor (beta chain) was retrieved from a study of T cell responses to AZD1222 COVID-19 vaccine. The germline gives CDR1 SQVTM, CDR2 ANQGSEA. This CDR3 has 11 amino acids. Trimming took 5 bases from V and 10 from J, leaving 12 bases between them. Overall study findings and caveats: Spike was spanned by vaccine-associated CD4 TCRs, with dominance at 160-218 and 743-854. Variant regions that are unmutated are reportedly the target of nearly half of spike-specific TCRs.

The count of this clone is one. The antigen remains unidentified. Assay used: immunoSEQ multiplex PCR; TCRdb lists only in-frame clones, some missing. The data contain about 86,000 clones, roughly 90% of them singletons. This TCR came from an adult in good health. The chain employs TRBV29-1 and TRBJ2-1; D unclear. The material sequenced was peripheral blood, taken on day 0 of AZD1222 vaccination. The CDR3 bases are TGCAGCGTTCCCCACACGGGCGAGCAGTTCTTC. Its protein is CSVPHTGEQFF.